Following are 24 T cell receptor beta chains from one sample sequenced in a study of CD8+CD57+ T cells in acquired aplastic anemia. Patients selected for sequencing had displayed CD8+CD57+ cell expansion by flow cytometry. The study profiled TCR beta VDJ and CDR3 using genomic DNA as template. TCRdb re-analysed the reads in MiXCR, keeping a single row per CDR3 protein. The sample includes about 98,000 distinct CDR3 sequences, about 66% of them seen just once. Material for sequencing was sorted CD4+, CD8+, or CD8+CD57+ T cells (not recorded which) from PBMCs. The origin of the receptors is a human donor with aplastic anemia.

Of note for this clonotype: As the CDR3 is not closed by the conserved phenylalanine or tryptophan, this likely results from a read error. Here the CDR3 DNA reads TGCGCCAGCAGCGGGCCGGGACAGGAAGGGCCCTTCGAGCAGTACTCC. Encoded protein: CASSGPGQEGPFEQYS. The rearrangement joins TRBV10-2 to TRBJ2-7; 8 nucleotides agree with TRBD1. J lost 6 bases, V lost 6 bases, and 16 bases had no gene match. Germline CDR1 and CDR2: WSHSY and SAAADI. The CDR3 totals 16 residues.

The chain couples TRBV19 to TRBJ1-3, with D possibly TRBD1 on 6 matching bases. This CDR3 comprises 15 residues. The germline V gene has CDR1 LNHDA and CDR2 SQIVND (reference sequence). V gave up 2 bases and J gave up 1 base, with 9 bases separating them. CDR3 sequence reads: CASSITGISGNTIYF. In DNA form, the CDR3 reads TGTGCCAGTAGTATAACAGGGATTTCTGGAAACACCATATATTTT.

The chain is built from TRBV19 and TRBJ2-1; D might be TRBD1 (5 bases). The CDR3 is made up of 13 amino acids. V dropped 7 bases and J dropped 2 bases, with 9 bases sitting between them. Germline CDR1 is LNHDA and CDR2 is SQIVND (reference sequence). As DNA, the CDR3 is TGTGCCAGTAACACAGGCACCTACAATGAGCAGTTCTTC. The encoded protein is CASNTGTYNEQFF.

The chain recombines TRBV19 with TRBJ1-5, with D unclear. The CDR3 sequence is 13 residues long. Germline lookup yields CDR1 LNHDA and CDR2 SQIVND (reference sequence). V was trimmed by 0 bases and J by 5 bases, leaving 5 bases between them. DNA of the CDR3: TGTGCCAGTAGTATAGACAGCTATCAGCCCCAGCATTTT. Residues: CASSIDSYQPQHF.

This chain links TRBV25-1 with TRBJ1-5; no firm D call. The CDR3 sequence is 15 residues long. Trimming shortened V by 2 bases and J by 5 bases, and 13 bases separated the two germline ends. The germline V gene has CDR1 MGHDK and CDR2 SYGVNS. The CDR3 region is CASSEVGQIYQPQHF. The DNA for the CDR3 is TGTGCCAGCAGTGAAGTCGGCCAGATTTATCAGCCCCAGCATTTT.

This sequence joins TRBV7-2 and TRBJ1-6; a weak D match, TRBD1 (6 bases). CDR1 is SGHTA and CDR2 is FQGNSA in the germline V gene. The germline V and J ends were trimmed by 1 base and 9 bases, with 7 bases remaining between them. The CDR3 covers 13 residues. DNA for the CDR3: TGTGCCAGCAGCTTAGACAGGGTTTCACCCCTCCACTTT. It specifies CASSLDRVSPLHF.

V gene TRBV25-1 combines with J gene TRBJ1-2; D not certain. Germline CDR1 reads MGHDK; CDR2 reads SYGVNS. This CDR3 region has 13 residues. V gave up 0 bases and J gave up 6 bases, with 8 bases separating them. CDR3 in DNA: TGTGCCAGCAGTGAATACCCTGCGGATGGCTACACCTTC. This gives the protein CASSEYPADGYTF.

V usage is TRBV2 and J usage is TRBJ2-2, with TRBD2 identical over 7 bases. In germline, CDR1 is SNHLY, CDR2 FYNNEI. The length of the CDR3 is 15 residues. Trimming cost V 4 bases and J 4 bases; bases outside gene matches: 6. The CDR3 DNA follows: TGTGCCAGCAGTGTCCTAGCGGCCACCACCGGGGAGCTGTTTTTT. This encodes CASSVLAATTGELFF. The whole variable domain, remainder taken from reference TRBV2 and TRBJ2-2, is EPEVTQTPSHQVTQMGQEVILRCVPISNHLYFYWYRQILGQKVEFLVSFYNNEISEKSEIFDDQFSVERPDGSNFTLKIRSTKLEDSAMYFCASSVLAATTGELFFGEGSRLTVL.

The chain has TRBV2 and TRBJ2-6; 8 bases fit TRBD1. J was trimmed by 3 bases and V by 6 bases; bases with no gene match: 1. This CDR3 is 14 amino acids long. Germline loops: CDR1 SNHLY, CDR2 FYNNEI. In DNA form, the CDR3 reads TGTGCCAGCAGGACAGGGGTTGGGGCCAACGTCCTGACTTTC. This codes for CASRTGVGANVLTF.

The chain has TRBV15 and TRBJ2-6; no firm D call. Germline V gene data show CDR1 as LNHNV and CDR2 as YYDKDF (reference sequence). Trimming took off 0 bases at V and 0 bases at J, with 3 bases between the two ends. The CDR3 extends over 15 amino acids. The CDR3 sequence is CATSRDASGANVLTF. In DNA, the CDR3 is TGTGCCACCAGCAGAGATGCCTCTGGGGCCAACGTCCTGACTTTC.

This chain connects TRBV24-1 to TRBJ2-1, with TRBD2 matching 11 bases. The CDR3 is 15 amino acids. J lost 4 bases, V lost 4 bases, and 2 bases had no gene match. Looked up from germline, CDR1 is KGHDR and CDR2 is SFDVKD. CDR3 in amino acids: CATSEVAGGYNEQFF. CDR3 DNA: TGTGCCACCAGTGAAGTAGCGGGAGGGTACAATGAGCAGTTCTTC.

This clonotype was seen a few times. The chain uses TRBV10-2 and TRBJ1-1, with no clear D. Germline V gene lookup returns CDR1 WSHSY and CDR2 SAAADI. The CDR3 covers 13 residues. V shed 7 bases and J shed 8 bases, with 17 bases lying between them. CDR3 amino acids: CASNPSREGEAFF. The DNA for the CDR3 is TGCGCCAGCAATCCCTCCCGGGAAGGAGAAGCTTTCTTT.

This clonotype was seen more than once but under ten times. The chain combines TRBV29-1 with TRBJ1-2; 9 nucleotides match TRBD1. CDR1 and CDR2 (germline): SQVTM, ANQGSEA. V lost 7 bases and J lost 14; bases outside the gene matches: 17. This CDR3 is 13 amino acids long. CDR3 protein: CSAYLRDRESGTF. The CDR3, as DNA: TGCAGCGCTTACCTCCGGGACAGGGAGAGTGGAACCTTC.

The chain has TRBV25-1 and TRBJ2-7, with TRBD1 matching 9 bases. The trim removed 4 bases at V and 7 bases at J, leaving 14 bases unmatched. Germline CDR1 MGHDK, CDR2 SYGVNS. The CDR3 spans 16 residues. The DNA of the CDR3 is TGTGCCAGCAGTGGATCCGGGACAGGGCCCTTCGGGGAGCAGTACTTC. Protein: CASSGSGTGPFGEQYF.

In DNA, the CDR3 is TGCAGTGCTAGCGTTGGGGGGATCTACGAGCAGTACTTC. It is translated as CSASVGGIYEQYF. The chain has TRBV20-1 and TRBJ2-7; TRBD2 is a possible D gene (6 bases). The V end lost 3 bases, the J end lost 3 bases, and 12 bases lay between the germline ends. This CDR3 is 13 amino acids long. Germline CDR1 is DFQATT and CDR2 is SNEGSKA (reference sequence).

Ten or more counts support this clonotype. This chain uses TRBV6-8 with TRBJ2-7; 8 bases align to TRBD1. In germline, CDR1 is MNHGY, CDR2 SAAAGT. V was clipped by 6 bases and J by 6 bases; unmatched bases: 7. This CDR3 region has 13 residues. The CDR3 bases are TGTGCCAGCAGGGGGATGGACAGGGTCGAGCAGTACTTC. Translation gives CASRGMDRVEQYF.

The sample holds many counts of this clonotype. The chain is built from TRBV7-9 and TRBJ2-7, with D perhaps matching TRBD2 (5 bases). The ends were cut back, 1 base at V and 5 bases at J, with 12 bases in the middle. This CDR3 region has 14 residues. The germline CDR1 and CDR2 sequences are SEHNR and FQNEAQ (reference sequence). The CDR3 coding sequence is TGTGCCAGCAGCTTAGGGTCTGAGGAGGACGAGCAGTACTTC. Translated: CASSLGSEEDEQYF.

This chain uses TRBV24-1 with TRBJ2-3, with TRBD2 matching over 11 bases. This CDR3 is 17 amino acids long. Germline-derived CDR1 and CDR2 are KGHDR and SFDVKD. V lost 4 bases and J lost 5; bases outside the gene matches: 10. The CDR3 region has the DNA TGTGCCACCAGTGACTCGACTAGCGGGGACTGGGGAGATACGCAGTATTTT. Protein: CATSDSTSGDWGDTQYF.

This clonotype showed up just once. The chain couples TRBV5-5 to TRBJ1-5; 10 bases fit TRBD1. This CDR3 contains 16 residues. CDR1 and CDR2 (germline): SGHKS, YYEKEE (reference sequence). Trimming removed 0 bases from V and 6 bases from J; junction bases left unmatched: 6. CDR3 in DNA: TGTGCCAGCAGCTTGGATGGACAGGGGGAAGGTCAGCCCCAGCATTTT. It specifies CASSLDGQGEGQPQHF.

The chain carries TRBV20-1 and TRBJ2-1, with 8 bases fitting TRBD2. The CDR3 totals 14 residues. The germline V gene encodes CDR1 DFQATT and CDR2 SNEGSKA (reference sequence). Trimming took 3 bases from V and 8 from J; bases not matched to a gene: 9. CDR3 sequence (DNA): TGCAGTGCTAGTAAGGCGGGAGGCGGGGATGAGCAGTTCTTC. Encoded protein: CSASKAGGGDEQFF.

This chain joins TRBV19 and TRBJ1-6; D may be TRBD1 (6 bases). CDR1 is LNHDA and CDR2 is SQIVND in the germline V gene (reference sequence). V lost 5 bases and J lost 10, with 12 bases in between. The CDR3 covers 13 residues. As DNA, the CDR3 is TGTGCCAGTAGTCCTATACAGGGATCACCCCTCCACTTT. Its translation: CASSPIQGSPLHF.

The chain carries TRBV20-1 and TRBJ2-7, with 8 bases that match TRBD2. Germline V gene data show CDR1 as DFQATT and CDR2 as SNEGSKA (reference sequence). The CDR3 has 15 amino acids. CDR3 coding DNA: TGCAGCGCGAAAAGCCCGGGACTAGGATTCTACGAGCAGTACTTC. Protein product: CSAKSPGLGFYEQYF.

A few counts support this clonotype. Mismatch with germline at one junction end may stem from a read error. The gene calls are TRBV15 and TRBJ2-7; D unresolved. This CDR3 is built from 16 residues. Per germline, CDR1 LNHNV and CDR2 YYDKDF (reference sequence). CDR3 nucleotide sequence: TGTGCCACCAGCAGAGATGCCATGTTGGTCTCCAACGAGCAGTACTTC. Protein: CATSRDAMLVSNEQYF.

This clonotype appeared once. The rearrangement joins TRBV2 to TRBJ1-2; no firm D call. With 5 bases removed from V and 6 bases from J, the gap between germline ends came to 19 bases. This CDR3 has 15 amino acids. The V gene's germline CDR1 is SNHLY and CDR2 FYNNEI. CDR3: CASSPGMGSWDGYTF. Written as DNA, the CDR3 is TGTGCCAGCAGTCCCGGCATGGGTAGTTGGGATGGCTACACCTTC. Full variable domain (outside the CDR3, taken from reference TRBV2 and TRBJ1-2): EPEVTQTPSHQVTQMGQEVILRCVPISNHLYFYWYRQILGQKVEFLVSFYNNEISEKSEIFDDQFSVERPDGSNFTLKIRSTKLEDSAMYFCASSPGMGSWDGYTFGSGTRLTVV.